This entry concerns a single TCR beta chain. From germline, CDR1 is MGHRA and CDR2 YSYEKL. This CDR3 has 15 amino acids. Trimming took 4 bases from V and 0 from J, leaving 9 bases between them. These data belong to a study of blood T cell repertoires in COVID-19. In the study overall: Donors in the United States, Italy and Spain gave samples during acute or convalescent COVID-19. Sources were T cells, B-cell-depleted T cells, or PBMCs; the material itself was cDNA or gDNA.

As handled by the study authors: Scientists estimated how many nucleated cells there were by amplifying reference gene primers. Sequenced by immunoSEQ multiplex PCR; TCRdb stores in-frame clones only, minus some. V, J and clone size are those of that table, while D and trimming were read from the DNA. The table lists 250,000 to 300,000 clones, 70% to 90% of them singletons. The sequence derives from a woman aged 70-85 years with acute or convalescent COVID-19. The sequencing input was peripheral blood. The chain combines TRBV4-1 with TRBJ2-2; D may be TRBD1 (6 bases). CDR3 sequence reads: CASSREGANTGELFF. CDR3 sequence (DNA): TGCGCCAGCAGCCGTGAGGGGGCGAACACCGGGGAGCTGTTTTTT.